This is a list of T cell receptor beta chains from one sample in a study of T cells of healthy individuals. TCRdb reanalysed the 5' RACE reads using MiXCR and keeps one entry per CDR3 protein. Of 60,000 to 75,000 distinct CDR3 sequences detected, about a sixth appear once; the ten largest clones hold about 4.4%. All receptors come from a human donor in good health. Each CDR3 is given with its conserved first and last residue. A D gene is named only where the DNA matches it firmly. Clone sizes are given selectively: once, few, many, or a class where the clone is expanded.

clone size	D gene	V gene	J gene	CDR3 DNA	CDR3 protein
.	.	TRBV6-2/TRBV6-3	TRBJ2-7	TGTGCCAGCTCCCTCCGGGGGCTAAGGAACGAGCAGTACTTC	CASSLRGLRNEQYF
many	TRBD2	TRBV11-2	TRBJ2-1	TGTGCCAGCAGCTCCTCTTTGGCGACTAGCAACAATGAGCAGTTCTTC	CASSSSLATSNNEQFF
.	TRBD2	TRBV4-2	TRBJ2-7	TGTGCCAGCAGCTCCGCTCCATTAGCGGGAGGGCGATCCTACGAGCAGTACTTC	CASSSAPLAGGRSYEQYF
many	TRBD2	TRBV20-1	TRBJ2-7	TGCAGTGCTAGTGCGGGAGGGCCATTATCCGAGCAGTACTTC	CSASAGGPLSEQYF
few	.	TRBV4-2	TRBJ2-2	TGTGCCAGCAGCCAAAATCCCGGGACAAGAAACACCGGGGAGCTGTTTTTT	CASSQNPGTRNTGELFF
.	.	TRBV12-3/TRBV12-4	TRBJ2-2	TGTGCCAGCAGTATAGGAGTATCGGCGAACACCGGGGAGCTGTTTTTT	CASSIGVSANTGELFF
.	.	TRBV5-6	TRBJ1-4	TGTGCCAGCAGCCTACAGGGTACGCCTAATGAAAAACTGTTTTTT	CASSLQGTPNEKLFF
.	.	TRBV21-1	TRBJ2-5	TGTGCCACCCTCCCAGGAGTAGAGACCCAGTACTTC	CATLPGVETQYF
many	.	TRBV20-1	TRBJ2-5	TGCAGTGCTAGAGGCGGATTGCAAGAGACCCAGTACTTC	CSARGGLQETQYF
many	TRBD2	TRBV18	TRBJ2-1	TGTGCCAGCTCACCAAATGAGGGACTAGCGGGAGGGCAAAACAATGAGCAGTTCTTC	CASSPNEGLAGGQNNEQFF
.	.	TRBV10-3	TRBJ1-1	TGTGCCATCAGTGAGTCGACAACTGGGACCACTGAAGCTTTCTTT	CAISESTTGTTEAFF
many	.	TRBV20-1	TRBJ2-7	TGCAGTGCTAGAGCCGAGGACTCGCCGGGTCCCCACGAGCAGTACTTC	CSARAEDSPGPHEQYF
many	TRBD1	TRBV10-2	TRBJ2-7	TGCGCCAGCAGTGAGTCGGGAATGACAGGGGCCAAGTACGAGCAGTACTTC	CASSESGMTGAKYEQYF
many	.	TRBV29-1	TRBJ1-1	TGCAGCGTCGAGGGGACGGCAGGGGCGAACACTGAAGCTTTCTTT	CSVEGTAGANTEAFF
.	TRBD1	TRBV11-2	TRBJ1-2	TGTGCCAGCAGCTCACAGGGGGCTGGAGGCTACACCTTC	CASSSQGAGGYTF
.	.	TRBV30	TRBJ1-2	TGTGCCTGGTCAGCTAACTATGGCTACACCTTC	CAWSANYGYTF
few	.	TRBV5-6	TRBJ2-5	TGTGCCAGCAGCCCCGGACGTACAACCAAAGAGACCCAGTACTTC	CASSPGRTTKETQYF
many	.	TRBV20-1	TRBJ1-2	TGCAGTGCTAGAGAAAAAGGACGGCGCTGGGATGGCTACACCTTC	CSAREKGRRWDGYTF